Shown below are 26 T cell receptor beta chains from a single sample sequenced in a study of cytomegalovirus exposure and HLA in healthy donors. Profiled with immunoSEQ multiplex PCR; TCRdb holds only in-frame clones, not every one. The sample has about 200,000 clones, approximately 85% seen once. The source material was PBMCs. The source is a woman aged 18-29 years in good health and CMV-seronegative.

The CDR3 nucleotides read TGTGCCAGCAGCCCGACAGGGAGCCATAAAGCTAACTATGGCTACACCTTC. Its translation is CASSPTGSHKANYGYTF. The V and J genes are TRBV7-9 and TRBJ1-2; 7 bases map to TRBD1. V was clipped by 5 bases and J by 0 bases; unmatched bases: 12. CDR3 length equals 17 residues. Per the germline V gene, CDR1 is SEHNR and CDR2 is FQNEAQ (reference sequence). Using reference TRBV7-9 and TRBJ1-2 for the parts outside the CDR3, the full variable domain is DTGVSQNPRHKITKRGQNVTFRCDPISEHNRLYWYRQTLGQGPEFLTYFQNEAQLEKSRLLSDRFSAERPKGSFSTLEIQRTEQGDSAMYLCASSPTGSHKANYGYTFGSGTRLTVV.

The V gene is TRBV7-9, the J gene TRBJ2-5, with 13 bases that match TRBD2. This CDR3 contains 17 residues. Trimming cost V 5 bases and J 5 bases; bases outside gene matches: 11. Looked up from germline, CDR1 is SEHNR and CDR2 is FQNEAQ (reference sequence). The CDR3 nucleotides are TGTGCCAGCAGCCCCGGGACTAGCGGGATGAGAAAGGAGACCCAGTACTTC. Protein sequence: CASSPGTSGMRKETQYF.

The J gene is TRBJ2-7, the V gene TRBV19, with D maybe TRBD2 (6 bases). Germline lookup yields CDR1 LNHDA and CDR2 SQIVND (reference sequence). Trimming removed 2 bases from V and 3 bases from J, with 11 bases in between. The CDR3 is 14 amino acids. The CDR3 here is CASSIYGSGYEQYF. CDR3 coding DNA: TGTGCCAGTAGTATATACGGGAGTGGCTACGAGCAGTACTTC.

The rearrangement uses TRBV11-2 and TRBJ2-5; maybe TRBD2 (6 bases). CDR1 and CDR2 from the germline V gene are SGHAT and FQNNGV. The V gene lost 8 bases and the J gene lost 2 bases, with 18 bases spanning the gap. This CDR3 region has 15 residues. Written as DNA, the CDR3 is TGTGCCAGCTCCCGGCGGGGCACTCTACAAGAGACCCAGTACTTC. Translation: CASSRRGTLQETQYF.

The chain is built from TRBV19 and TRBJ1-2; D is undetermined. Germline V gives CDR1 LNHDA, CDR2 SQIVND (reference sequence). The CDR3 contains 13 residues. V lost 7 bases and J 0 bases, leaving 9 bases between the germline ends. CDR3 in DNA: TGTGCCAGTAACCTCCGAGCTAACTATGGCTACACCTTC. Translating it yields CASNLRANYGYTF.

The chain links TRBV15 to TRBJ1-2, with D unresolved. Looked up from germline, CDR1 is LNHNV and CDR2 is YYDKDF (reference sequence). This CDR3 has 14 residues. V dropped 1 base and J dropped 2 bases, with 8 bases sitting between them. The CDR3 DNA reads TGTGCCACCAGCAGAGCTATTGTCAACTATGGCTACACCTTC. Its translation: CATSRAIVNYGYTF.

In this sample, this clone turned up a few times. This rearrangement joins TRBV5-1 to TRBJ1-5; D is perhaps TRBD1 (5 bases). The length of the CDR3 is 15 residues. CDR1 SGHRS and CDR2 YFSETQ come from the germline V gene. Trimming pared 1 base from V and 5 bases from J, leaving 13 bases between. CDR3 coding DNA: TGCGCCAGCAGCTTGACGGGGCGCGGGGATCAGCCCCAGCATTTT. This encodes CASSLTGRGDQPQHF.

The chain employs TRBV27 and TRBJ1-1; tentative D call: TRBD1 (6 bases). The germline V gene encodes CDR1 MNHEY and CDR2 SMNVEV (reference sequence). CDR3 length: 12 residues. V lost 6 bases, J lost 6 bases, and 11 bases lay in between. CDR3 amino acids: CASRYPGAEAFF. The DNA for the CDR3 is TGTGCCAGCAGGTACCCAGGGGCTGAAGCTTTCTTT.

The chain couples TRBV30 to TRBJ2-5, with 9 nucleotides matching TRBD2. This CDR3 spans 14 amino acids. Germline lookup yields CDR1 GTSNPN and CDR2 SVGIG (reference sequence). Trimming removed 1 base from V and 5 bases from J; junction bases left unmatched: 5. CDR3 residues: CAWSGGLAGETQYF. The CDR3 DNA reads as TGTGCCTGGAGTGGGGGACTAGCCGGTGAGACCCAGTACTTC.

The rearrangement uses TRBV19 and TRBJ2-7, with 7 bases that match TRBD1. Trimming removed 9 bases from V and 2 bases from J; junction bases left unmatched: 13. In germline, CDR1 is LNHDA, CDR2 SQIVND (reference sequence). CDR3 length: 15 amino acids. This CDR3 is CASRLSRDSTYEQYF. The CDR3 DNA follows: TGTGCCAGCCGACTTTCCCGGGACAGCACCTACGAGCAGTACTTC.

J is TRBJ1-1 and V is TRBV14; 7 nucleotides line up with TRBD1. CDR1 is SGHDN and CDR2 is FVKESK in the germline V gene. This CDR3 is 14 amino acids long. Trimming removed 2 bases from V and 4 bases from J; junction bases left unmatched: 4. The chain's CDR3 is CASSQMAGGTEAFF. CDR3 coding DNA: TGTGCCAGCAGCCAAATGGCAGGGGGCACTGAAGCTTTCTTT.

The CDR3 sequence is CASSLVSQDYEQYF. The CDR3 coding sequence is TGTGCCAGCAGCTTAGTTTCACAAGACTACGAGCAGTACTTC. This chain links TRBV7-2 with TRBJ2-7, with D uncertain. There are 14 residues in the CDR3. V was cut by 1 base and J by 3 bases, with 10 bases left in between. Germline CDR1 is SGHTA and CDR2 is FQGNSA.

This chain joins TRBV9 and TRBJ2-1, with a weak D call TRBD1 (6 bases). The V end was cut by 5 bases, the J end by 1 base, with 16 bases between. Germline V lookup: CDR1 SGDLS, CDR2 YYNGEE. The CDR3 consists of 16 residues. CDR3 amino acids: CASRGKTGQSYNEQFF. In nucleotides, the CDR3 is TGTGCCAGCAGGGGTAAAACGGGACAATCCTACAATGAGCAGTTCTTC.

To note about this clone: In the same sample, other DNA sequences code for this CDR3. The chain couples TRBV6-1 to TRBJ2-7; 8 positions agree with TRBD1. V trimming: 7 bases; J trimming: 3 bases; junction bases outside the gene matches: 8. CDR1 and CDR2 from the germline V gene are MNHNS and SASEGT. The length of the CDR3 is 14 residues. The CDR3 sequence is CASKLEQGVYEQYF. CDR3 bases: TGTGCCAGCAAGTTAGAACAGGGGGTCTACGAGCAGTACTTC.

J is TRBJ1-2 and V is TRBV6-1; tentative D call: TRBD1 (6 bases). This CDR3 is 15 amino acids long. V was cut by 6 bases and J by 4 bases, with 18 bases left in between. Germline loops: CDR1 MNHNS, CDR2 SASEGT. CDR3 sequence (DNA): TGTGCCAGCAGGAGACAGGACCCGCCTTCCTATGGCTACACCTTC. Amino acids: CASRRQDPPSYGYTF.

The rearrangement joins TRBV2 to TRBJ1-2, with D possibly TRBD1 on 6 matching bases. CDR3 length: 14 amino acids. CDR1 SNHLY and CDR2 FYNNEI come from the germline V gene. V lost 6 bases to trimming and J lost 6 bases, with 17 bases between them. Here the CDR3 reads CASSLAGAMDGYTF. The CDR3 DNA is TGTGCCAGCAGCCTTGCGGGGGCAATGGATGGCTACACCTTC.

J is TRBJ2-7 and V is TRBV25-1, with 12 bases identical to TRBD1. CDR1 and CDR2 (germline): MGHDK, SYGVNS. The CDR3 is made up of 17 amino acids. V lost 5 bases, J lost 3 bases, and 11 bases stayed unmatched. CDR3 coding DNA: TGTGCCAGCAGTCCCCCCTTGGGACAGGGGGCAATCTACGAGCAGTACTTC. It specifies CASSPPLGQGAIYEQYF.

Only a few counts were recorded for this clone. V and J are TRBV6-5 and TRBJ2-2, with 7 bases lining up with TRBD1. Germline values: CDR1 MNHEY, CDR2 SVGAGI. Losses at the gene ends were 6 bases for V and 6 bases for J; bases not matched to a gene: 4. This CDR3 is built from 13 residues. CDR3 protein: CASRTGEAGELFF. In DNA form, the CDR3 reads TGTGCCAGCAGAACAGGGGAAGCCGGGGAGCTGTTTTTT.

The chain carries TRBV15 and TRBJ1-1, with D perhaps TRBD1 (6 bases). In germline, CDR1 is LNHNV, CDR2 YYDKDF (reference sequence). V was pared by 2 bases and J by 1 base, with 14 bases between. This CDR3 comprises 16 residues. The CDR3 coding sequence is TGTGCCACCAGCAGATACCAGGGGTACGGGAACACTGAAGCTTTCTTT. It specifies CATSRYQGYGNTEAFF.

V and J are TRBV4-1 and TRBJ1-6; D not certain. The length of the CDR3 is 15 residues. Germline V gene lookup returns CDR1 MGHRA and CDR2 YSYEKL. Trimming stripped 2 bases from V and 7 bases from J, with 12 bases between. CDR3 nucleotide sequence: TGCGCCAGCAGCCAACCGGGGTGGGAGAATTCACCCCTCCACTTT. Translating gives CASSQPGWENSPLHF.

A word on this clone: In the same sample, other DNA sequences code for this CDR3. The chain uses TRBV18 and TRBJ2-5; 10 nucleotides align to TRBD1. The CDR3 extends over 14 amino acids. J gave up 5 bases and V 3 bases, and 3 bases lay outside the gene matches. CDR1 is KGHSH and CDR2 is LQKENI in the germline V gene. CDR3 sequence (DNA): TGTGCCAGCTCACCGGGACAGGGGAGGGAGACCCAGTACTTC. Translating gives CASSPGQGRETQYF.

V usage is TRBV29-1 and J usage is TRBJ2-3; maybe TRBD2 (5 bases). Per the germline V gene, CDR1 is SQVTM and CDR2 is ANQGSEA. V lost 4 bases and J lost 2, with 13 bases in between. The CDR3 length is 14 residues. Here the CDR3 DNA reads TGCAGCGTTGCTTCTAGCACATACACAGATACGCAGTATTTT. Protein product: CSVASSTYTDTQYF.

This chain joins TRBV13 and TRBJ2-3, with 9 bases lining up with TRBD2. Looked up from germline, CDR1 is PRHDT and CDR2 is FYEKMQ (reference sequence). V lost 5 bases, J lost 6 bases, and 12 bases stayed unmatched. CDR3 length: 16 amino acids. The CDR3 loop is CASSIETSGELDTQYF. The CDR3, as DNA: TGTGCCAGCAGCATCGAGACTAGCGGCGAGCTGGATACGCAGTATTTT.

The chain is built from TRBV30 and TRBJ1-1; D is perhaps TRBD1 (5 bases). The length of the CDR3 is 15 residues. Trimming pared 0 bases from V and 5 bases from J, leaving 16 bases between. Germline loops: CDR1 GTSNPN, CDR2 SVGIG (reference sequence). The CDR3 DNA sequence: TGTGCCTGGAGTGTACGTGGGGCCTCCAGGACTGAAGCTTTCTTT. As protein: CAWSVRGASRTEAFF.

The chain carries TRBV7-9 and TRBJ2-7, with a possible D match to TRBD2 (7 bases). Germline V gene data show CDR1 as SEHNR and CDR2 as FQNEAQ (reference sequence). Trimming removed 1 base from V and 5 bases from J, with 21 bases in between. The CDR3 extends over 17 amino acids. The CDR3 sequence is CASSLGPGGSGRDEQYF. For the CDR3, the DNA is TGTGCCAGCAGCTTAGGCCCGGGGGGCTCGGGCAGAGACGAGCAGTACTTC.

The chain joins TRBV5-1 to TRBJ2-1, with 7 bases that match TRBD2. Germline CDR1 SGHRS, CDR2 YFSETQ. V trimming: 0 bases; J trimming: 8 bases; junction bases outside the gene matches: 20. There are 19 residues in the CDR3. CDR3 amino acids: CASSLAPGEGRPPRYEQFF. The CDR3 DNA reads TGCGCCAGCAGCTTGGCCCCTGGGGAGGGCCGTCCACCCAGGTATGAGCAGTTCTTC.